This T cell receptor beta chain comes out of a study of blood T cell repertoires in COVID-19. For the study at large: Sites across the United States, Italy and Spain contributed samples from acute and convalescent COVID-19.

Those enrolled in Seattle joined during active infection and were followed longitudinally afterward. The protocol was immunoSEQ multiplex PCR, while the TCRdb copy is restricted to in-frame clones and leaves out a portion. The repertoire consists of some 80,000 clones, with approximately 85% occurring once and the leading ten covering roughly 9.6%. Germline V gene data show CDR1 as SGHAT and CDR2 as FQNNGV. The CDR3 consists of 16 residues. V was pared by 5 bases and J by 2 bases, with 12 bases of the junction left unmatched. This sequence joins TRBV11-2 and TRBJ2-7; 7 bases are shared with TRBD2. Sequenced input: peripheral blood. The clonotype was recovered from a man aged 45 to 65 with COVID-19, enrolled during active disease. DNA of the CDR3: TGTGCCAGCAGCCTGGGTCGGATAGCGGGCGCCTACGAGCAGTACTTC. This codes for CASSLGRIAGAYEQYF.